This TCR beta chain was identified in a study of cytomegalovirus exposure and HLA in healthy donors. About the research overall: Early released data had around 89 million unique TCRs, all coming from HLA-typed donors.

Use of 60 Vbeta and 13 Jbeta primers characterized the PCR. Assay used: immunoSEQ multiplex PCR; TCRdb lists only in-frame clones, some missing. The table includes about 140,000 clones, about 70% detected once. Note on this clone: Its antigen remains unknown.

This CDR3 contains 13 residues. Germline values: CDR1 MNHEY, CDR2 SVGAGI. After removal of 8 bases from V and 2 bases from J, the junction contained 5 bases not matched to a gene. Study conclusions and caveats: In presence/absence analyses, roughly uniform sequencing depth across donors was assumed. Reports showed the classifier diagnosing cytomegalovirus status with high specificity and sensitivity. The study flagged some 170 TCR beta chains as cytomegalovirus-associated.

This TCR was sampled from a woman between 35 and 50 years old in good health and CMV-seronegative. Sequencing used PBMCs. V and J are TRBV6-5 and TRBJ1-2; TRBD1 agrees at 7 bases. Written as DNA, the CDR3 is TGTGCCAGCGGGCAGACAGGGAACTATGGCTACACCTTC. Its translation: CASGQTGNYGYTF.